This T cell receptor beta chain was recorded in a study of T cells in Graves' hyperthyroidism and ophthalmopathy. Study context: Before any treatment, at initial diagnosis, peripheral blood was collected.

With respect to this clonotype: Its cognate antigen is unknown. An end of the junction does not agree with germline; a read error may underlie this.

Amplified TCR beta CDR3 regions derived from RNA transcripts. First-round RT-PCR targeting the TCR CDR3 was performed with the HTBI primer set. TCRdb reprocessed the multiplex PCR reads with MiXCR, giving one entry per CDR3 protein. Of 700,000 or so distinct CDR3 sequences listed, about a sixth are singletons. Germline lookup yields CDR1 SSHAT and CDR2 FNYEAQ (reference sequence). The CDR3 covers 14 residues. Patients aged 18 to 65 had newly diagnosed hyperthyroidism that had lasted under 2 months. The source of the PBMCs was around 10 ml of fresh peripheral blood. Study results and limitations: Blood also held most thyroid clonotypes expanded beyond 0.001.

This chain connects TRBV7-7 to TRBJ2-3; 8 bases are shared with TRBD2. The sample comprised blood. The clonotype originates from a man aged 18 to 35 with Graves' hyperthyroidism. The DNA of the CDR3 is TGTGCTAGCAGCCAGACTAGCGAAACAGATACGCAGTATTTT. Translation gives CASSQTSETDTQYF.